These 27 T cell receptor beta chains share one sample of origin, sequenced in a study of blood T cell repertoires in COVID-19. Profiling relied on immunoSEQ multiplex PCR, and the TCRdb table lists in-frame clones only, not all of them. The data show roughly 250,000 clones, roughly 80% seen once. Specimen: peripheral blood. The receptors were gathered from a woman aged 50 to 60 with acute or convalescent COVID-19.

The genes are TRBV6-5 and TRBJ2-5, with 7 nucleotides matching TRBD1. J was trimmed by 9 bases and V by 4 bases; bases with no gene match: 14. The germline gives CDR1 MNHEY, CDR2 SVGAGI. The CDR3 loop spans 15 amino acids. The CDR3 here is CASSSPGQRGGSQYF. The CDR3 bases are TGTGCCAGCAGTTCCCCGGGACAGAGAGGTGGTTCCCAGTACTTC.

The chain uses TRBV19 and TRBJ2-3; no clear D. This CDR3 is built from 15 residues. The V end lost 5 bases, the J end lost 4 bases, and 16 bases lay between the germline ends. Germline assignment: CDR1 LNHDA and CDR2 SQIVND (reference sequence). In DNA, the CDR3 is TGTGCCAGTAGTGCCCGGAGACTGAAATCAGATACGCAGTATTTT. Its translation: CASSARRLKSDTQYF. Supplemented by reference TRBV19 and TRBJ2-3, the full variable domain reads DGGITQSPKYLFRKEGQNVTLSCEQNLNHDAMYWYRQDPGQGLRLIYYSQIVNDFQKGDIAEGYSVSREKKESFPLTVTSAQKNPTAFYLCASSARRLKSDTQYFGPGTRLTVL.

The chain combines TRBV21-1 with TRBJ2-7; whether TRBD1, the table's D call, matches the DNA was not checked. TRBV21-1 is given as a pseudogene. The length of the CDR3 is 13 residues. The CDR3 is CASRRGTGYEQYF. The CDR3, as DNA: TGTGCCAGCAGACGAGGGACAGGCTACGAGCAGTACTTC.

The chain uses TRBV11-3 and TRBJ2-6; 8 nucleotides agree with TRBD1. Per the germline V gene, CDR1 is SGHNT and CDR2 is YENEEA. The CDR3 runs to 16 residues. With V trimmed by 3 bases and J by 2 bases, 3 bases remained unmatched. The CDR3 loop reads CASSFSGGAGANVLTF. CDR3 in DNA: TGTGCCAGCAGCTTCTCAGGGGGCGCTGGGGCCAACGTCCTGACTTTC.

V is TRBV5-6 and J is TRBJ2-3; TRBD1 agrees at 10 bases. After removal of 4 bases from V and 7 bases from J, the junction contained 12 bases not matched to a gene. The CDR3 is made up of 16 amino acids. Germline CDR1 SGHDT, CDR2 YYEEEE. CDR3 nucleotides: TGTGCCAGCAGCCTCACGGGACAGGGGATATTACATACGCAGTATTTT. Residues: CASSLTGQGILHTQYF.

The chain carries TRBV24-1 and TRBJ2-1; TRBD2 aligns across 8 bases. The CDR3 sequence is 22 residues long. J gave up 4 bases and V 4 bases, and 26 bases lay outside the gene matches. The germline V gene has CDR1 KGHDR and CDR2 SFDVKD. Here the CDR3 DNA reads TGTGCCACCAGTGACCGTAGGGCAGCGGGAGAAAGAAGAATGGAGCCATACAATGAGCAGTTCTTC. Encoded protein: CATSDRRAAGERRMEPYNEQFF.

The CDR3 here is CATVTGVYTEAFF. The DNA of the CDR3 is TGTGCCACCGTGACAGGGGTGTACACTGAAGCTTTCTTT. V usage is TRBV24-1 and J usage is TRBJ1-1; 8 bases map to TRBD1. Germline CDR1 reads KGHDR; CDR2 reads SFDVKD. The CDR3 totals 13 residues. The V and J ends lost 9 bases and 3 bases, in that order; junction bases with no gene match: 5.

This chain uses TRBV6-2 or TRBV6-3 with TRBJ2-7; no firm D call. The V end was cut by 2 bases, the J end by 6 bases, with 11 bases between. Germline V gives CDR1 MNHEY, CDR2 SVGEGT. This CDR3 has 13 residues. The CDR3 DNA reads TGTGCCAGCAGTTACGGCGGCCTAACCGAGCAGTACTTC. This gives the protein CASSYGGLTEQYF.

The chain joins TRBV11-2 to TRBJ2-5; 7 nucleotides line up with TRBD2. Unmatched junction bases numbered 10, after V lost 1 base and J lost 5 bases. The CDR3 has 16 amino acids. Per germline, CDR1 SGHAT and CDR2 FQNNGV. In DNA, the CDR3 is TGTGCCAGCAGCTTAGGGGCTAGCGGCCCGGGGGAGACCCAGTACTTC. As protein: CASSLGASGPGETQYF. The whole variable domain, filled in from reference TRBV11-2 and TRBJ2-5, reads EAGVAQSPRYKIIEKRQSVAFWCNPISGHATLYWYQQILGQGPKLLIQFQNNGVVDDSQLPKDRFSAERLKGVDSTLKIQPAKLEDSAVYLCASSLGASGPGETQYFGPGTRLLVL.

Details on this clone: Other DNA variants within this sample encode the same CDR3. This rearrangement joins TRBV12-3 or TRBV12-4 to TRBJ1-1, with no clear D. The germline V and J ends were trimmed by 4 bases and 4 bases, with 4 bases remaining between them. This CDR3 has 11 residues. CDR3 nucleotide sequence: TGTGCCAGCAGTTCGGGCACTGAAGCTTTCTTT. It is translated as CASSSGTEAFF.

The rearrangement uses TRBV7-2 and TRBJ2-5; 11 bases match TRBD1. The CDR3 runs to 16 residues. Germline CDR1 reads SGHTA; CDR2 reads FQGNSA. With V trimmed by 5 bases and J by 4 bases, 9 bases remained unmatched. The CDR3 DNA reads as TGTGCCAGCAGCCCCCTCCGGGACAGGGGGTCAGAGACCCAGTACTTC. Translation gives CASSPLRDRGSETQYF. Looking up the rest from reference TRBV7-2 and TRBJ2-5 gives the full variable domain: GAGVSQSPSNKVTEKGKDVELRCDPISGHTALYWYRQSLGQGLEFLIYFQGNSAPDKSGLPSDRFSAERTGGSVSTLTIQRTQQEDSAVYLCASSPLRDRGSETQYFGPGTRLLVL.

The chain employs TRBV6-1 and TRBJ2-4, with D possibly matching TRBD1 (6 bases). Germline V gene sequence: CDR1 MNHNS, CDR2 SASEGT. The CDR3 spans 15 residues. Trimming cost V 3 bases and J 3 bases, with 12 bases left between them. In DNA, the CDR3 is TGTGCCAGCAGTGAGCACTTAGGGGGCAAAAACATTCAGTACTTC. It is translated as CASSEHLGGKNIQYF.

The chain carries TRBV28 and TRBJ1-2; D not resolved. Germline V CDR1 and CDR2: MDHEN, SYDVKM. This CDR3 has 15 residues. V was shortened by 4 bases and J by 0 bases, with 12 bases between the two germline ends. CDR3: CASSSSLAANYGYTF. The CDR3 nucleotides read TGTGCCAGCAGTTCTTCTCTCGCGGCTAACTATGGCTACACCTTC.

The J gene is TRBJ2-2, the V gene TRBV4-1, with 11 positions matching TRBD1. The germline V gene encodes CDR1 MGHRA and CDR2 YSYEKL. CDR3 size: 16 residues. Trimming cost V 5 bases and J 2 bases; bases outside gene matches: 4. Here the CDR3 DNA reads TGCGCCAGCAGCAGAGGGACAGGGGGTAACACCGGGGAGCTGTTTTTT. Protein: CASSRGTGGNTGELFF.

This sequence joins TRBV28 and TRBJ2-1; weak D call: TRBD2 (6 bases). There are 18 residues in the CDR3. The V gene lost 5 bases and the J gene lost 9 bases, with 29 bases spanning the gap. Per the germline V gene, CDR1 is MDHEN and CDR2 is SYDVKM. In DNA, the CDR3 is TGTGCCAGCAGTCCCTCTGGAGGGCTGGGAACCCTTTTGGGTGAGCAGTTCTTC. It codes for CASSPSGGLGTLLGEQFF. Combining the CDR3 with reference TRBV28 and TRBJ2-1 gives the whole variable domain DVKVTQSSRYLVKRTGEKVFLECVQDMDHENMFWYRQDPGLGLRLIYFSYDVKMKEKGDIPEGYSVSREKKERFSLILESASTNQTSMYLCASSPSGGLGTLLGEQFFGPGTRLTVL.

This clone appeared a few times. The chain employs TRBV7-2 and TRBJ1-1; D may be TRBD1 (5 bases). V was clipped by 3 bases and J by 7 bases, with 12 bases between them. Germline assignment: CDR1 SGHTA and CDR2 FQGNSA. CDR3 length: 13 amino acids. CDR3 in DNA: TGTGCCAGCAGCTTTACAGGTGTGGGTGAAGCTTTCTTT. Translation: CASSFTGVGEAFF.

V is TRBV28 and J is TRBJ1-5; TRBD1 might be the D (6 bases). The CDR3 is made up of 15 amino acids. The germline V gene encodes CDR1 MDHEN and CDR2 SYDVKM. Trimming pared 6 bases from V and 2 bases from J, leaving 14 bases between. DNA of the CDR3: TGTGCCAGCAGAACAGACAGGAAGCGCAATCAGCCCCAGCATTTT. It specifies CASRTDRKRNQPQHF. The whole variable domain, remainder taken from reference TRBV28 and TRBJ1-5, is DVKVTQSSRYLVKRTGEKVFLECVQDMDHENMFWYRQDPGLGLRLIYFSYDVKMKEKGDIPEGYSVSREKKERFSLILESASTNQTSMYLCASRTDRKRNQPQHFGDGTRLSIL.

The chain joins TRBV20-1 to TRBJ1-1; TRBD1 might be the D (5 bases). Per germline, CDR1 DFQATT and CDR2 SNEGSKA (reference sequence). CDR3 length: 11 residues. CDR3 region: CRPDSNTEAFF. The CDR3 coding sequence is TGCAGACCCGACAGCAACACTGAAGCTTTCTTT.

The CDR3 nucleotides read TGTGCCACCAGTGACCCCAGGACAGGTTCCCAAGAGACCCAGTACTTC. This sequence encodes CATSDPRTGSQETQYF. The chain is built from TRBV24-1 and TRBJ2-5; the match to TRBD1 covers 7 bases. The CDR3 covers 16 residues. Germline CDR1 KGHDR, CDR2 SFDVKD. Trimming at V came to 4 bases and at J to 1 base, leaving 8 bases not matched to a gene.

The gene calls are TRBV29-1 and TRBJ1-3, with D uncertain. The CDR3 sequence is 11 residues long. Trimming removed 5 bases from V and 0 bases from J, with 2 bases in between. Per germline, CDR1 SQVTM and CDR2 ANQGSEA. CDR3 amino acids: CSVRSGNTIYF. For the CDR3, the DNA is TGCAGCGTTCGCTCTGGAAACACCATATATTTT. The entire variable domain, with the rest obtained from reference TRBV29-1 and TRBJ1-3, is as follows: SAVISQKPSRDICQRGTSLTIQCQVDSQVTMMFWYRQQPGQSLTLIATANQGSEATYESGFVIDKFPISRPNLTFSTLTVSNMSPEDSSIYLCSVRSGNTIYFGEGSWLTVV.

V is TRBV6-1 and J is TRBJ1-1; 10 nucleotides agree with TRBD1. CDR1 MNHNS and CDR2 SASEGT come from the germline V gene. J lost 13 bases, V lost 2 bases, and 13 bases had no gene match. The length of the CDR3 is 15 residues. CDR3 bases: TGTGCCAGCAGTGAAAAATGGGCCGGGACAGGGGATGTTTTCTTT. Translating it yields CASSEKWAGTGDVFF.

In this sample, this clone turned up a few times. This chain uses TRBV28 with TRBJ1-1; a weak D match, TRBD1 (6 bases). CDR3 length: 14 amino acids. The V end lost 6 bases, the J end lost 8 bases, and 19 bases lay between the germline ends. Looked up from germline, CDR1 is MDHEN and CDR2 is SYDVKM. The chain's CDR3 is CASSFKKGTSEAFF. For the CDR3, the DNA is TGTGCCAGCAGCTTCAAAAAAGGGACATCAGAAGCTTTCTTT.

This clone was counted only a few times. This rearrangement joins TRBV5-5 to TRBJ1-2; the match to TRBD1 covers 8 bases. CDR1 and CDR2 from the germline V gene are SGHKS and YYEKEE (reference sequence). Trimming took 4 bases from V and 3 from J; bases not matched to a gene: 2. CDR3 length equals 13 residues. CDR3 sequence: CASSQQGDYGYTF. The CDR3 DNA sequence: TGTGCCAGCAGCCAACAGGGGGACTATGGCTACACCTTC. The full variable domain, with the rest looked up from reference TRBV5-5 and TRBJ1-2, is DAGVTQSPTHLIKTRGQQVTLRCSPISGHKSVSWYQQVLGQGPQFIFQYYEKEERGRGNFPDRFSARQFPNYSSELNVNALLLGDSALYLCASSQQGDYGYTFGSGTRLTVV.

This chain connects TRBV9 to TRBJ2-5; TRBD2 matches at 8 bases. V shed 0 bases, J shed 1 base, and the junction held 5 bases outside the gene matches. The length of the CDR3 is 16 residues. Germline lookup yields CDR1 SGDLS and CDR2 YYNGEE. Here the CDR3 reads CASSVAGGGTQETQYF. The CDR3 coding sequence is TGTGCCAGCAGCGTAGCTGGCGGGGGGACCCAAGAGACCCAGTACTTC.

V and J are TRBV5-1 and TRBJ2-3, with 8 positions matching TRBD2. This CDR3 comprises 14 residues. CDR1 is SGHRS, CDR2 YFSETQ, per germline. V shed 6 bases, J shed 3 bases, and the junction held 6 bases outside the gene matches. The CDR3, as DNA: TGCGCCAGCACCCCGCGCGGGGGGACAGATACGCAGTATTTT. Amino acids: CASTPRGGTDTQYF.

This clone was counted a single time. The genes are TRBV30 and TRBJ1-1; D remains unclear. Germline V gene lookup returns CDR1 GTSNPN and CDR2 SVGIG (reference sequence). Trimming cost V 1 base and J 3 bases, with 9 bases left between them. This CDR3 spans 13 amino acids. The CDR3 reads CAWSDGVDTEAFF. Here the CDR3 DNA reads TGTGCCTGGAGTGACGGGGTTGACACTGAAGCTTTCTTT.

V gene TRBV9 combines with J gene TRBJ2-5; D might be TRBD2 (5 bases). The CDR3 covers 18 residues. Between the trimmed V and J ends, which lost 0 bases and 3 bases, there was a span of 21 bases. Looked up from germline, CDR1 is SGDLS and CDR2 is YYNGEE. DNA for the CDR3: TGTGCCAGCAGCGTAGCGCTCTCCGGTCTCGGGGTGGAAGAGACCCAGTACTTC. It specifies CASSVALSGLGVEETQYF.